Below, 10 T cell receptor beta chains from the same sample are listed, as sequenced in a study of blood T cells in healthy people across ages. The use of a sample-barcoded 5' primer and a J-beta primer mix characterized a second PCR of about 7 to 12 cycles. In TCRdb, the 5' RACE reads were re-called with MiXCR into one record per CDR3 protein. This sample has around 520,000 distinct CDR3 sequences, with roughly a quarter found just once. Another study also made use of these data, one on T cells of mothers and their children.

Material for sequencing was blood. The receptors here all came from a boy aged 2 to 10 in good health.

The chain carries TRBV20-1 and TRBJ2-7; D is uncertain. Germline CDR1 reads DFQATT; CDR2 reads SNEGSKA (reference sequence). V shed 4 bases and J shed 1 base, with 26 bases lying between them. The CDR3 has 18 residues. The chain's CDR3 is CSATPIVVDHSISYEQYF. CDR3 coding DNA: TGCAGTGCTACGCCGATCGTGGTAGACCATTCAATATCCTACGAGCAGTACTTC.

This clonotype was seen only once. The chain links TRBV7-3 to TRBJ2-6, with 11 bases fitting TRBD1. CDR3 length: 19 amino acids. Trimming at V came to 2 bases and at J to 4 bases, leaving 10 bases not matched to a gene. CDR1 and CDR2 (germline): SGHTA, FQGTGA. The CDR3 sequence is CASSLAPGTGGLGANVLTF. The CDR3 DNA is TGTGCCAGCAGCTTAGCGCCCGGGACAGGGGGATTGGGGGCCAACGTCCTGACTTTC.

This clonotype was seen more than once but under ten times. The chain employs TRBV4-1 and TRBJ2-7; 13 bases are a match to TRBD2. The CDR3 is made up of 15 amino acids. Losses at the gene ends were 4 bases for V and 2 bases for J; bases not matched to a gene: 2. From germline, CDR1 is MGHRA and CDR2 YSYEKL. The CDR3 nucleotides read TGCGCCAGCAGCCCTGGGACTAGCGGGGCCTACGAGCAGTACTTC. Its protein is CASSPGTSGAYEQYF.

In the case of this clonotype: The junction departs from germline at one end; a sequencing error may be responsible. The rearrangement uses TRBV10-3 and TRBJ2-4; unclear D gene. This CDR3 comprises 12 residues. CDR1 and CDR2 (germline): ENHRY, SYGVKD. The CDR3 DNA follows: TGTGCCATTAGTGAATCCAAAAACATTCAGTACTTC. Its translation is CAISESKNIQYF.

This clonotype was picked up many times. This chain connects TRBV7-9 to TRBJ2-7, with 14 positions matching TRBD2. After removal of 1 base from V and 4 bases from J, the junction contained 0 bases not matched to a gene. Germline CDR1 reads SEHNR; CDR2 reads FQNEAQ (reference sequence). This CDR3 is built from 15 residues. CDR3 residues: CASSLGLAGGYEQYF. CDR3 sequence (DNA): TGTGCCAGCAGCTTAGGACTAGCGGGAGGGTACGAGCAGTACTTC.

This clonotype was seen a handful of times. The chain is built from TRBV4-3 and TRBJ2-5; D remains unclear. The CDR3 covers 16 residues. Germline assignment: CDR1 LGHNA and CDR2 YSLEER. The V end was cut by 2 bases, the J end by 5 bases, with 18 bases between. In DNA, the CDR3 is TGCGCCAGCAGCCAAACCCATCAGCCCACTTGGGAGACCCAGTACTTC. It is translated as CASSQTHQPTWETQYF.

This rearrangement joins TRBV7-2 to TRBJ2-5; D tentatively reads TRBD1 or TRBD2 (6 bases each). This CDR3 comprises 19 residues. Trimming removed 3 bases from V and 5 bases from J, with 28 bases in between. Germline V gene data show CDR1 as SGHTA and CDR2 as FQGNSA. The DNA of the CDR3 is TGTGCCAGCAGCTTCCCCAAGGGGACTCCGGCGAAAGGGGGGGAGACCCAGTACTTC. Protein sequence: CASSFPKGTPAKGGETQYF.

V and J are TRBV7-3 and TRBJ1-1; D call uncertain. The CDR3 contains 13 residues. V lost 3 bases and J lost 5, with 10 bases in between. From germline, CDR1 is SGHTA and CDR2 FQGTGA. The chain's CDR3 is CASSFTGETEAFF. The CDR3, as DNA: TGTGCCAGCAGCTTTACGGGAGAGACTGAAGCTTTCTTT.

This CDR3 is CASSGSTGELFF. The CDR3 DNA reads TGTGCCAGCAGTGGTTCCACCGGGGAGCTGTTTTTT. This sequence joins TRBV6-1 and TRBJ2-2; no reliable D call. V lost 4 bases and J lost 4, with 4 bases in between. The CDR3 is 12 residues long. Germline loops: CDR1 MNHNS, CDR2 SASEGT.

V usage is TRBV14 and J usage is TRBJ2-1; D unclear. This CDR3 is built from 17 residues. V was shortened by 1 base and J by 1 base, with 14 bases between the two germline ends. Germline loops: CDR1 SGHDN, CDR2 FVKESK. The CDR3 sequence is CASSQGFGQDSYNEQFF. In nucleotides, the CDR3 is TGTGCCAGCAGCCAAGGGTTCGGGCAGGATTCCTACAATGAGCAGTTCTTC.